A selection of T cell receptor beta chains follows, all from one sample in a study of cytomegalovirus exposure and HLA in healthy donors. Some clones are missing from TCRdb's copy, which holds only in-frame ones; the method was immunoSEQ multiplex PCR. The sample holds fewer than 150,000 clones; around 72% are singletons and the top ten take over 13%. Sequenced: PBMCs. The receptors here all came from a human donor in good health. The CDR3 runs from the conserved cysteine through the conserved F or W. A D gene is named only where the DNA matches it firmly. The listing skips clone size in some rows; elsewhere it reads once, few, many or a size class.

D	size	J	V	CDR3	DNA
NA	NA	TRBJ1-5	TRBV2	CASSPLRGNQPQHF	TGTGCCAGCAGTCCTCTTCGGGGCAATCAGCCCCAGCATTTT
TRBD2	NA	TRBJ2-3	TRBV6-1	CASSEYSGGPDTQYF	TGTGCCAGCAGTGAATATAGCGGGGGGCCAGATACGCAGTATTTT
TRBD1	NA	TRBJ2-7	TRBV29-1	CSVPGQGSYEQYF	TGCAGCGTTCCGGGACAGGGGTCCTACGAGCAGTACTTC
TRBD1	NA	TRBJ1-1	TRBV6-1	CASRGTGDWTEAFF	TGTGCCAGCAGAGGGACAGGGGATTGGACTGAAGCTTTCTTT
NA	NA	TRBJ2-7	TRBV13	CASSLALAPEQYF	TGTGCCAGCAGCTTAGCGTTAGCCCCCGAGCAGTACTTC
TRBD1	NA	TRBJ2-3	TRBV4-1	CASSQGQGSDTQYF	TGCGCCAGCAGCCAGGGACAGGGTTCGGATACGCAGTATTTT
NA	once	TRBJ2-3	TRBV27	CASSFLRTDTQYF	TGTGCCAGCAGTTTTCTTCGGACAGATACGCAGTATTTT
NA	few	TRBJ2-7	TRBV21-1	CASSNTGNSYEQYF	TGTGCCAGCAGCAATACCGGGAACTCCTACGAGCAGTACTTC
TRBD2	NA	TRBJ2-7	TRBV4-1	CASSQEGGIGGVSYEQYF	TGCGCCAGCAGCCAAGAGGGGGGAATCGGGGGGGTCTCCTACGAGCAGTACTTC
TRBD1	once	TRBJ2-7	TRBV7-8	CASSFDRVYEQYF	TGTGCCAGCAGCTTCGACAGGGTCTACGAGCAGTACTTC
NA	NA	TRBJ2-7	TRBV7-9	CASSNNYEQYF	TGTGCCAGCAGCAATAACTACGAGCAGTACTTC
NA	NA	TRBJ1-1	TRBV6-1	CASSPRNMNTEAFF	TGTGCCAGCAGTCCCAGGAACATGAACACTGAAGCTTTCTTT
NA	NA	TRBJ1-2	TRBV9	CASSVLEGSYGYTF	TGTGCCAGCAGCGTACTTGAGGGATCCTATGGCTACACCTTC
TRBD1	NA	TRBJ1-6	TRBV30	CAYSATGGNSPLHF	TGTGCCTACTCCGCGACAGGGGGTAATTCACCCCTCCACTTT
TRBD2	NA	TRBJ2-3	TRBV5-8	CASSLSGGAGTDTQYF	TGTGCCAGCAGCCTATCCGGGGGGGCGGGCACAGATACGCAGTATTTT
NA	NA	TRBJ2-7	TRBV7-8	CASSLSFRGGLLVEQYF	TGTGCCAGCAGCTTAAGTTTCAGAGGAGGGTTACTGGTCGAGCAGTACTTC
TRBD1	few	TRBJ2-7	TRBV11-3	CASSQTGLLGYEQYF	TGTGCCAGCAGCCAGACAGGGCTCCTGGGTTACGAGCAGTACTTC
NA	NA	TRBJ1-1	TRBV19	CGSKATEAFF	TGTGGTTCCAAAGCCACTGAAGCTTTCTTT
TRBD2	NA	TRBJ2-1	TRBV19	CASSARLAEYNEQFF	TGTGCCAGTAGTGCCCGACTAGCGGAATACAATGAGCAGTTCTTC
NA	NA	TRBJ2-7	TRBV5-6	CASRGHSYEQYF	TGTGCCAGCAGGGGACATTCCTACGAGCAGTACTTC
NA	NA	TRBJ2-2	TRBV27	CASSLDLVTGELFF	TGTGCCAGCAGTTTGGACTTAGTCACCGGGGAGCTGTTTTTT
TRBD1	NA	TRBJ1-2	TRBV5-1	CASSLEAGGGYGYTF	TGCGCCAGCAGCTTAGAGGCAGGGGGCGGATATGGCTACACCTTC
TRBD2	NA	TRBJ2-3	TRBV10-3	CAISVAGGPGDTQYF	TGTGCCATCAGTGTAGCGGGAGGGCCCGGAGATACGCAGTATTTT
TRBD2	NA	TRBJ2-7	TRBV4-1	CASSQGTMGLAAYEQYF	TGCGCCAGCAGCCAAGGGACGATGGGACTAGCGGCCTACGAGCAGTACTTC
NA	NA	TRBJ2-2	TRBV5-1	CASSPDRTGRDTGELFF	TGCGCCAGCAGCCCAGATAGGACAGGGAGGGACACCGGGGAGCTGTTTTTT
TRBD1	few	TRBJ2-7	TRBV18	CASSGQVPEQYF	TGTGCCAGCTCTGGACAGGTCCCCGAGCAGTACTTC
NA	NA	TRBJ1-1	TRBV11-2	CASTEHEPNTEAFF	TGTGCCAGCACCGAACACGAACCCAACACTGAAGCTTTCTTT
TRBD1	NA	TRBJ2-3	TRBV10-3	CAIDVQGVSTDTQYF	TGTGCCATTGACGTACAGGGGGTAAGCACAGATACGCAGTATTTT
TRBD2	NA	TRBJ2-2	TRBV19	CASSLAGAVTGELFF	TGTGCCAGTAGCCTAGCGGGGGCCGTCACCGGGGAGCTGTTTTTT
TRBD2	NA	TRBJ2-3	TRBV5-1	CASSLGTSGGTSTDTQYF	TGCGCCAGCAGCCTCGGGACTAGCGGGGGGACTAGCACAGATACGCAGTATTTT
NA	NA	TRBJ1-2	TRBV18	CASSPLGSNGYTF	TGTGCCAGCTCACCACTCGGGAGCAATGGCTACACCTTC
TRBD2	NA	TRBJ2-1	TRBV29-1	CSVERGGSYNEQFF	TGCAGCGTTGAACGGGGGGGATCCTACAATGAGCAGTTCTTC
NA	NA	TRBJ2-3	TRBV7-9	CASSLVQGRTDTQYF	TGTGCCAGCAGCTTAGTACAGGGAAGGACAGATACGCAGTATTTT
TRBD2	NA	TRBJ2-3	TRBV19	CASSISSGSTDTQYF	TGTGCCAGTAGTATCAGTAGCGGGAGCACAGATACGCAGTATTTT
NA	NA	TRBJ2-5	TRBV18	CASSPDVQEPETQYF	TGTGCCAGCTCACCTGATGTACAGGAGCCCGAGACCCAGTACTTC
TRBD2	NA	TRBJ2-2	TRBV6-5	CASSSLAGVSGGELFF	TGTGCCAGCAGTTCTCTAGCGGGAGTTAGCGGCGGGGAGCTGTTTTTT
TRBD1	NA	TRBJ2-7	TRBV28	CASSLTGGAYEQYF	TGTGCCAGCAGTCTGACAGGGGGCGCCTACGAGCAGTACTTC
NA	NA	TRBJ2-5	TRBV6-1	CASRKDILIETQYF	TGTGCCAGCAGAAAAGACATCCTAATAGAGACCCAGTACTTC
TRBD2	NA	TRBJ2-1	TRBV7-8	CASSLPFGLAGGPDEQFF	TGTGCCAGCAGCTTACCATTCGGACTAGCGGGAGGGCCGGATGAGCAGTTCTTC
NA	few	TRBJ2-7	TRBV6-1	CASALDLASYEQYF	TGTGCCAGCGCGTTAGATCTAGCCTCCTACGAGCAGTACTTC
TRBD2	NA	TRBJ2-1	TRBV9	CASSVVTSGSGEQFF	TGTGCCAGCAGCGTTGTGACTAGCGGGAGTGGTGAGCAGTTCTTC
TRBD1	NA	TRBJ2-7	TRBV7-3	CASIHQPGQSLSGKYF	TGTGCCAGCATCCACCAACCGGGACAGAGCCTATCGGGAAAGTACTTC
NA	NA	TRBJ2-7	TRBV5-1	CASRRGSPYEQYF	TGCGCCAGCAGAAGGGGGTCGCCCTACGAGCAGTACTTC
NA	once	TRBJ2-3	TRBV5-1	CASSEDSDGLRDTQYF	TGCGCCAGCAGCGAGGACTCTGACGGATTGAGGGATACGCAGTATTTT
NA	NA	TRBJ2-5	TRBV5-4	CASSLASRAEETQYF	TGTGCCAGCAGCTTGGCCTCTAGAGCGGAAGAGACCCAGTACTTC